A single sample is the source of the 32 T cell receptor beta chains below, sequenced in a study of graft-versus-host responses after intestinal transplantation. Produced via immunoSEQ multiplex PCR; TCRdb's table is partial and in-frame only. Counted here are about 9,700 clones, around 33% occurring once; the ten biggest clones make up about 13%. Irradiated stimulators labeled with violet dye, about 200,000 in number, were plated with about 200,000 CFSE-labeled responders. The specimen comprised alloreactive CD8+ T cells from a mixed lymphocyte reaction culture, sampled before intestinal transplant. Subset here: CFSE-low proliferating T cells sorted from roughly 6-day pre-transplant mixed lymphocyte reaction (GvH or HvG direction). The receptor source for this set is a human patient who received an intestinal transplant.

In this sample, this clone turned up a few times. The chain is built from TRBV5-1 and TRBJ2-1; 9 bases fit TRBD2. The CDR3 length is 14 residues. Germline V gene lookup returns CDR1 SGHRS and CDR2 YFSETQ. V lost 5 bases to trimming and J lost 8 bases; unmatched junction nucleotides: 8. The CDR3 spells CASSPTSGHYEQFF. The CDR3 DNA reads TGCGCCAGCAGTCCTACTAGCGGGCACTATGAGCAGTTCTTC.

This rearrangement joins TRBV2 to TRBJ2-5; the D gene is possibly TRBD1 (5 bases). This CDR3 is built from 18 residues. Trimming shortened V by 7 bases and J by 5 bases, and 29 bases separated the two germline ends. The germline gives CDR1 SNHLY, CDR2 FYNNEI. The CDR3 DNA sequence: TGTGCCAGCAATAGGGATGTGGGGCGACCCATGGCCGGGGAGACCCAGTACTTC. Its protein is CASNRDVGRPMAGETQYF.

The genes are TRBV2 and TRBJ2-2; 12 bases align to TRBD2. CDR1 SNHLY and CDR2 FYNNEI come from the germline V gene. The CDR3 consists of 16 residues. V lost 6 bases, J lost 7 bases, and 9 bases stayed unmatched. The CDR3 loop reads CASRFTSGRRIGELFF. The DNA for the CDR3 is TGTGCCAGCAGGTTTACTAGCGGGAGGAGGATCGGGGAGCTGTTTTTT. Filled out from reference TRBV2 and TRBJ2-2, the complete variable domain reads EPEVTQTPSHQVTQMGQEVILRCVPISNHLYFYWYRQILGQKVEFLVSFYNNEISEKSEIFDDQFSVERPDGSNFTLKIRSTKLEDSAMYFCASRFTSGRRIGELFFGEGSRLTVL.

The CDR3 DNA reads TGTGCCAGCAGTGGAGGGACAGGGGGCATTGGAGAAAAACTGTTTTTT. Its protein product is CASSGGTGGIGEKLFF. The chain joins TRBV25-1 to TRBJ1-4, with 12 bases aligning to TRBD1. With 4 bases clipped from V and 8 bases from J, the junction kept 8 bases outside the gene matches. CDR3 length equals 16 residues. CDR1 is MGHDK, CDR2 SYGVNS, per germline.

V gene TRBV6-4 combines with J gene TRBJ2-1; TRBD2 matches 10 bases. The CDR3 has 15 amino acids. Germline assignment: CDR1 MRHNA and CDR2 SNTAGT. V shed 0 bases, J shed 4 bases, and the junction held 0 bases outside the gene matches. The CDR3 nucleotides read TGTGCCAGCAGTGACTCAGCGGGAGGGTACAATGAGCAGTTCTTC. This codes for CASSDSAGGYNEQFF.

V is TRBV10-2 and J is TRBJ2-7; a weak D match, TRBD1 (6 bases). Trimming took 0 bases from V and 5 from J, leaving 11 bases between them. Germline CDR1 and CDR2: WSHSY and SAAADI. The CDR3 covers 14 residues. CDR3 nucleotides: TGCGCCAGCAGTGAGTCGGACAGACCACACGAGCAGTACTTC. It is translated as CASSESDRPHEQYF.

This clone came up a few times. The chain carries TRBV11-1 and TRBJ2-7; 11 bases fit TRBD2. The V segment lost 5 bases and the J segment 0 bases; nucleotides outside the gene matches: 0. This CDR3 is 14 amino acids long. CDR1 is SGHAT and CDR2 is FQDESV in the germline V gene (reference sequence). CDR3: CASSGTSGSYEQYF. Written as DNA, the CDR3 is TGTGCCAGCAGCGGGACTAGCGGCTCCTACGAGCAGTACTTC.

This clone turned up a few times. This chain uses TRBV6-5 with TRBJ2-7; TRBD1 matches 7 bases. The CDR3 spans 15 residues. Trimming at V came to 2 bases and at J to 1 base, leaving 5 bases not matched to a gene. CDR1 and CDR2 from the germline V gene are MNHEY and SVGAGI. In nucleotides, the CDR3 is TGTGCCAGCAGTTACGGGACAGCTGGATCCTACGAGCAGTACTTC. This gives the protein CASSYGTAGSYEQYF.

The chain couples TRBV10-2 to TRBJ2-1; 8 nucleotides match TRBD2. This CDR3 has 14 amino acids. The ends lost 7 bases at V and 3 bases at J; junction bases unmatched: 5. Germline V gene sequence: CDR1 WSHSY, CDR2 SAAADI. The CDR3 reads CASIGLANYNEQFF. CDR3 bases: TGCGCCAGCATAGGACTAGCCAACTACAATGAGCAGTTCTTC.

This clone showed up just a few times. The CDR3 nucleotides are TGTGCCATCAGTGAGGCCAGCGGGGCCCCAGATACGCAGTATTTT. It yields the protein CAISEASGAPDTQYF. V and J are TRBV10-3 and TRBJ2-3; 7 nucleotides line up with TRBD2. This CDR3 comprises 15 residues. The J segment lost 4 bases and the V segment lost 2 bases, leaving 6 bases of the junction unmatched. From germline, CDR1 is ENHRY and CDR2 SYGVKD.

This sequence joins TRBV27 and TRBJ2-1; TRBD1 might be the D (5 bases). The germline V gene encodes CDR1 MNHEY and CDR2 SMNVEV (reference sequence). V gave up 1 base and J gave up 0 bases, with 10 bases separating them. This CDR3 region has 16 residues. As DNA, the CDR3 is TGTGCCAGCAGTTTATATTGGCAGGGCTCCTACAATGAGCAGTTCTTC. Amino acids: CASSLYWQGSYNEQFF.

This clone is termed medium-sized. The chain has TRBV28 and TRBJ2-1, with 10 nucleotides matching TRBD2. Germline-derived CDR1 and CDR2 are MDHEN and SYDVKM. The CDR3 totals 13 residues. J lost 8 bases, V lost 5 bases, and 3 bases had no gene match. In DNA form, the CDR3 reads TGTGCCAGCAGTCCTGGACTAGCGGATGAGCAGTTCTTC. It specifies CASSPGLADEQFF.

This sequence joins TRBV6-5 and TRBJ2-2; 8 bases agree with TRBD1. CDR1 and CDR2 from the germline V gene are MNHEY and SVGAGI. Trimming cost V 0 bases and J 4 bases; bases outside gene matches: 1. The CDR3 consists of 15 residues. CDR3 region: CASSYSTGGTGELFF. The DNA of the CDR3 is TGTGCCAGCAGTTACTCTACAGGGGGCACCGGGGAGCTGTTTTTT.

This clone was counted between two and nine times. V and J are TRBV28 and TRBJ2-7, with TRBD1 identical over 10 bases. V trimming: 4 bases; J trimming: 6 bases; junction bases outside the gene matches: 6. CDR3 length: 14 residues. The germline V gene encodes CDR1 MDHEN and CDR2 SYDVKM. The CDR3 here is CASSWDRGPGEQYF. Here the CDR3 DNA reads TGTGCCAGCAGTTGGGACAGGGGACCGGGCGAGCAGTACTTC.

This clone appeared a few times. This chain links TRBV6-5 with TRBJ2-5; 8 nucleotides match TRBD1. The CDR3 is made up of 13 amino acids. Trimming at V came to 6 bases and at J to 5 bases, leaving 5 bases not matched to a gene. Germline values: CDR1 MNHEY, CDR2 SVGAGI. CDR3 amino acids: CASRQGVVETQYF. The CDR3 DNA is TGTGCCAGCAGACAGGGGGTAGTTGAGACCCAGTACTTC.

This clone was counted between two and nine times. Written as DNA, the CDR3 is TGCGCCAGCAGCCAGGAGACTAGACACTACGAGCAGTACTTC. This gives the protein CASSQETRHYEQYF. V is TRBV4-1 and J is TRBJ2-7; a weak D match, TRBD2 (6 bases). Trimming shortened V by 3 bases and J by 3 bases, and 12 bases separated the two germline ends. There are 14 residues in the CDR3. Germline V gene lookup returns CDR1 MGHRA and CDR2 YSYEKL.

The rearrangement joins TRBV6-6 to TRBJ2-5; 8 bases are shared with TRBD1. V gave up 2 bases and J gave up 4 bases; unmatched junction bases: 9. This CDR3 contains 16 residues. The germline V gene encodes CDR1 MNHNY and CDR2 SVGAGI (reference sequence). In DNA, the CDR3 is TGTGCCAGCAGTTACATCGCCTCAGGGGGCGCAGAGACCCAGTACTTC. Amino acids: CASSYIASGGAETQYF.

This chain uses TRBV21-1 with TRBJ2-1; the table names TRBD1, a call not compared with the DNA. TRBV21-1 is assigned pseudogene status. The CDR3 is 15 residues long. CDR3 amino acids: CASSKGTAADNEQFF. CDR3 nucleotide sequence: TGTGCCAGCAGCAAGGGGACAGCCGCGGACAATGAGCAGTTCTTC.

V gene TRBV11-2 combines with J gene TRBJ2-4; D is undetermined. V was trimmed by 0 bases and J by 11 bases, leaving 17 bases between them. Germline CDR1 is SGHAT and CDR2 is FQNNGV. The CDR3 is made up of 15 amino acids. CDR3 nucleotides: TGTGCCAGCAGCTTAGAAGTGGCATTTGGTACCTTTCAGTACTTC. It encodes CASSLEVAFGTFQYF.

The rearrangement uses TRBV6-5 and TRBJ1-2, with a possible D match to TRBD1 (5 bases). Trimming removed 2 bases from V and 4 bases from J, with 8 bases in between. The CDR3 runs to 13 residues. Germline CDR1 reads MNHEY; CDR2 reads SVGAGI. In DNA, the CDR3 is TGTGCCAGCAGTTACGGGGCTAGCTATGGCTACACCTTC. Translation: CASSYGASYGYTF.

This sequence joins TRBV5-1 and TRBJ2-7, with D possibly matching TRBD2 (6 bases). Germline V CDR1 and CDR2: SGHRS, YFSETQ. Trimming shortened V by 4 bases and J by 2 bases, and 16 bases separated the two germline ends. The CDR3 runs to 15 residues. CDR3 region: CASSRTGTAAYEQYF. As DNA, the CDR3 is TGCGCCAGCAGCCGAACCGGGACTGCGGCCTACGAGCAGTACTTC.

This clone has more than one count but fewer than ten. The chain links TRBV2 to TRBJ2-3; D not certain. This CDR3 spans 15 amino acids. V gave up 3 bases and J gave up 1 base, with 11 bases separating them. Germline assignment: CDR1 SNHLY and CDR2 FYNNEI. The CDR3 is CASSDPRVGTDTQYF. Written as DNA, the CDR3 is TGTGCCAGCAGTGACCCCCGGGTCGGCACAGATACGCAGTATTTT.

The chain recombines TRBV6-1 with TRBJ2-1; 11 bases map to TRBD1. Germline CDR1 MNHNS, CDR2 SASEGT. J lost 7 bases, V lost 4 bases, and 9 bases had no gene match. The CDR3 spans 16 residues. The CDR3 spells CASSGGTGGGGNEQFF. The CDR3 nucleotides read TGTGCCAGCAGTGGGGGGACAGGGGGTGGAGGGAATGAGCAGTTCTTC.

This clone turned up a few times. The V gene is TRBV5-1, the J gene TRBJ2-1; 8 bases line up with TRBD1. V lost 4 bases, J lost 7 bases, and 7 bases stayed unmatched. The CDR3 spans 14 residues. CDR1 and CDR2 from the germline V gene are SGHRS and YFSETQ. This chain's CDR3 is CASSPWTGRNEQFF. The CDR3 DNA reads as TGCGCCAGCAGCCCCTGGACAGGGAGGAATGAGCAGTTCTTC.

This clone turned up a few times. The chain carries TRBV5-1 and TRBJ2-5, with 7 bases matching TRBD2. CDR3 length: 15 amino acids. Germline V gene lookup returns CDR1 SGHRS and CDR2 YFSETQ. Trimming cost V 0 bases and J 5 bases; bases outside gene matches: 7. CDR3 DNA: TGCGCCAGCAGCTTGGCCAGACTAGCTATCGAGACCCAGTACTTC. Residues: CASSLARLAIETQYF.

The rearrangement joins TRBV13 to TRBJ1-1; D is possibly TRBD1 (5 bases). The CDR3 is made up of 14 amino acids. Per germline, CDR1 PRHDT and CDR2 FYEKMQ (reference sequence). V dropped 3 bases and J dropped 1 base, with 9 bases sitting between them. CDR3 protein: CASSLRQGNTEAFF. CDR3 sequence (DNA): TGTGCCAGCAGCTTGAGGCAGGGGAACACTGAAGCTTTCTTT.

This chain links TRBV4-1 with TRBJ1-5, with no clear D. The CDR3 totals 16 residues. From germline, CDR1 is MGHRA and CDR2 YSYEKL. V lost 2 bases to trimming and J lost 1 base, with 12 bases between them. As DNA, the CDR3 is TGCGCCAGCAGCCAACACGTGTCGGGGAGCAATCAGCCCCAGCATTTT. Translated, it gives CASSQHVSGSNQPQHF.

The rearrangement joins TRBV18 to TRBJ1-1; D is ambiguous. Germline CDR1 and CDR2: KGHSH and LQKENI. The CDR3 is 16 residues long. V was clipped by 4 bases and J by 4 bases, with 19 bases between them. This chain's CDR3 is CASSLQTGAVGTEAFF. CDR3 nucleotides: TGTGCCAGCTCACTACAGACGGGAGCCGTGGGCACTGAAGCTTTCTTT. Variable domain in full (rest from reference TRBV18 and TRBJ1-1): NAGVMQNPRHLVRRRGQEARLRCSPMKGHSHVYWYRQLPEEGLKFMVYLQKENIIDESGMPKERFSAEFPKEGPSILRIQQVVRGDSAAYFCASSLQTGAVGTEAFFGQGTRLTVV.

The chain links TRBV6-5 to TRBJ2-7, with 8 bases aligning to TRBD1. V lost 6 bases to trimming and J lost 1 base; unmatched junction nucleotides: 5. Germline-derived CDR1 and CDR2 are MNHEY and SVGAGI. The CDR3 is 14 residues long. The CDR3 is CASSPGQASYEQYF. The CDR3 nucleotides are TGTGCCAGCAGCCCGGGACAGGCTTCCTACGAGCAGTACTTC.

V is TRBV18 and J is TRBJ2-7; 9 nucleotides agree with TRBD1. V lost 5 bases to trimming and J lost 4 bases; unmatched junction nucleotides: 6. In germline, CDR1 is KGHSH, CDR2 LQKENI. The CDR3 runs to 14 residues. The CDR3 here is CASSNDRGAYEQYF. The CDR3 DNA reads TGTGCCAGCTCAAACGACAGGGGGGCTTACGAGCAGTACTTC.

This clone was observed a handful of times. CDR3 in DNA: TGCGCCAGCAGTGAAGTACTAGCGGGGGATACGCAGTATTTT. Residues: CASSEVLAGDTQYF. The genes are TRBV10-1 and TRBJ2-3, with TRBD2 matching 10 bases. After removal of 3 bases from V and 6 bases from J, the junction contained 3 bases not matched to a gene. Germline V gene data show CDR1 as WNHNN and CDR2 as SYGVQD (reference sequence). The CDR3 has 14 amino acids.

This clone was counted only a few times. The rearrangement links TRBV28 to TRBJ1-6; 8 bases match TRBD1. This CDR3 is built from 23 residues. The junction had 23 bases not matched to a gene; V was cut back by 4 bases and J by 0 bases. Germline loops: CDR1 MDHEN, CDR2 SYDVKM. The CDR3 loop is CASSWELGTGSFLWSSYNSPLHF. The CDR3, as DNA: TGTGCCAGCAGTTGGGAACTCGGGACAGGTTCATTTTTATGGAGCTCCTATAATTCACCCCTCCACTTT.